This TCR beta chain was found in a study of tissue T cells after allogeneic stem cell transplantation. This CDR3 comprises 13 residues. CDR1 and CDR2 from the germline V gene are SGHLS and HYDKME. V gave up 0 bases and J gave up 1 base, with 6 bases separating them. As for time point: mouse harvest day 14 after allogeneic transplant. The graft held 10^6 splenic CD5+ T cells and 10^7 T-cell-depleted bone marrow cells. The table came from immunoSEQ multiplex PCR; TCRdb's copy has only in-frame clones and leaves some out. The sample holds approximately 4,700 clones, under 60% seen once. This clone appeared a few times. Germline and genes here are mouse. The CDR3 extends 1 residue past the end of the read, so its final part is completed from the germline J gene.

The receptor's source is a female BALB/c mouse given C57BL/6 T cells with graft-versus-host disease after an allogeneic hematopoietic cell transplant. Sequencing was performed on gut tissue. The chain links TRBV12-2 to TRBJ2-7; D remains unclear. CDR3 protein: CASSLDISYEQYF. The part of the CDR3 DNA that was read is TGTGCCAGCTCTCTCGACATATCCTATGAACAGTAC. Complete variable domain (other parts from reference TRBV12-2 and TRBJ2-7): NSGVVQSPRYIIKGKGERSILKCIPISGHLSVAWYQQTQGQELKFFIQHYDKMERDKGNLPSRFSVQQFDDYHSEMNMSALELEDSAVYFCASSLDISYEQYFGPGTRLTVL.